Each of the 4 T cell receptor beta chains below was sequenced from the same sample in a study of identical twins. MiXCR, run by TCRdb on the 5' RACE reads, gives a single entry per CDR3 protein. The top ten hold less than 0.35% of the sample, which has some 1,600,000 distinct CDR3 sequences, around a third seen once. Sample: cord blood. The receptors stem from a newborn girl in good health.

Only a few counts were recorded for this clonotype. CDR3 region: CASIFAGGPYNEQFF. CDR3 coding DNA: TGTGCCAGCATATTCGCGGGAGGCCCCTACAATGAGCAGTTCTTC. The rearrangement joins TRBV21-1 to TRBJ2-1. TRBV21-1 is a listed pseudogene. This CDR3 contains 15 residues.

The rearrangement joins TRBV29-1 to TRBJ2-5; possibly TRBD1 or TRBD2 for D (5 bases each). The J call may be incorrect, as the DNA end agrees better with TRBJ2-7. The CDR3 contains 11 residues. Germline V gene lookup returns CDR1 SQVTM and CDR2 ANQGSEA. CDR3 amino acids: CSVEDGGEQYF. CDR3 DNA: TGCAGCGTTGAAGATGGGGGCGAGCAGTACTTC.

Concerning this clonotype itself: At one end, the junction sequence differs from germline, possibly due to a read error. The chain carries TRBV20-1 and TRBJ2-1, with TRBD2 matching 12 bases. This CDR3 comprises 14 residues. Per germline, CDR1 DFQATT and CDR2 SNEGSKA (reference sequence). The CDR3 sequence is CSARGTSGGHERFF. The CDR3 DNA follows: TGCAGTGCTAGGGGTACTAGCGGGGGGCATGAGCGGTTCTTC.

This clonotype occurred a few times. V is TRBV3-1 and J is TRBJ1-2; D is unresolved. CDR1 and CDR2 from the germline V gene are LGHDT and YNNKEL (reference sequence). CDR3 length equals 13 residues. Deletions cut 3 bases from V and 6 bases from J, with 11 bases between. As DNA, the CDR3 is TGTGCCAGCAGCCAGGGTCGACGAAATGGCTACACCTTC. This translates into CASSQGRRNGYTF.